These T cell receptor beta chains were read from a single sample in a study of cytomegalovirus exposure and HLA in healthy donors. Clones were sequenced by immunoSEQ multiplex PCR, and TCRdb holds only the in-frame ones, with some missing. The table records some 130,000 clones, less than 85% of them present only once. Material: PBMCs. The receptors derive from a man aged 30-40 years in good health and CMV-seronegative. CDR3s include the opening cysteine and the closing phenylalanine or tryptophan. Fields, in order: V gene, clone size, J gene, D gene, CDR3 protein, CDR3 DNA. D genes are given only for firm matches. Only part of the rows carry a size: once, few, many, or a class if the clone is expanded.

TRBV7-8	NA	TRBJ2-3	TRBD2	CASSLVREGPDTQYF	TGTGCCAGCAGCTTAGTCCGGGAGGGCCCAGATACGCAGTATTTT
TRBV2	NA	TRBJ1-1	NA	CASLYQRETEAFF	TGTGCCAGCTTATACCAGAGGGAGACTGAAGCTTTCTTT
TRBV11-2	NA	TRBJ2-1	TRBD2	CASSQRTSGTYNEQFF	TGTGCCAGCAGCCAACGGACTAGCGGGACCTACAATGAGCAGTTCTTC
TRBV7-9	NA	TRBJ2-7	TRBD1	CASSGQGASPYEQYF	TGTGCCAGCAGCGGACAGGGGGCGTCCCCCTACGAGCAGTACTTC
TRBV19	NA	TRBJ2-5	TRBD2	CASSESSGRAGEQYF	TGTGCCAGTAGTGAATCTAGCGGGAGAGCGGGGGAGCAGTACTTC
TRBV7-6	NA	TRBJ2-7	TRBD2	CASSRLAGGRRSSYEQYF	TGTGCCAGCAGCCGACTAGCGGGAGGGAGAAGAAGCTCCTACGAGCAGTACTTC
TRBV11-3	NA	TRBJ2-3	NA	CASSWPGGMSTDTQYF	TGTGCCAGCAGCTGGCCCGGCGGGATGAGCACAGATACGCAGTATTTT
TRBV2	once	TRBJ1-2	NA	CASSGGDGYTF	TGTGCCAGCAGTGGCGGAGATGGCTACACCTTC
TRBV18	NA	TRBJ2-5	NA	CASSSFRDTWGETQYF	TGTGCCAGCTCATCGTTCCGGGACACCTGGGGGGAGACCCAGTACTTC
TRBV7-9	NA	TRBJ1-2	NA	CASSLAKDSGGYTF	TGTGCCAGCAGCTTAGCTAAGGACAGTGGGGGCTACACCTTC
TRBV27	NA	TRBJ2-7	NA	CASSSVREYEQYF	TGTGCCAGCAGTTCCGTAAGAGAGTACGAGCAGTACTTC
TRBV21-1	NA	TRBJ1-1	NA	CAPSRVTEAFF	TGTGCCCCAAGCAGGGTGACTGAAGCTTTCTTT
TRBV6-5	NA	TRBJ2-7	TRBD1	CASSNRDRVYEQYF	TGTGCCAGCAGTAACCGGGACAGGGTATACGAGCAGTACTTC
TRBV5-1	NA	TRBJ2-1	TRBD2	CASSQTSGGYNEQFF	TGCGCCAGCAGCCAAACTAGCGGGGGCTACAATGAGCAGTTCTTC
TRBV19	NA	TRBJ1-4	TRBD1	CASKRGQHEKLFF	TGTGCCAGTAAAAGGGGGCAACATGAAAAACTGTTTTTT
TRBV11-2	NA	TRBJ1-1	NA	CASSPYGNTEAFF	TGTGCCAGCAGCCCCTACGGGAACACTGAAGCTTTCTTT
TRBV7-2	NA	TRBJ2-1	NA	CASSLRLGGTDNEQFF	TGTGCCAGCAGCTTAAGATTGGGAGGTACCGACAATGAGCAGTTCTTC
TRBV5-1	few	TRBJ2-7	NA	CASSLEGVNYEQYF	TGCGCCAGCAGCTTGGAAGGGGTCAACTACGAGCAGTACTTC
TRBV19	NA	TRBJ2-5	TRBD2	CASSIPLAGGSEQYF	TGTGCCAGTAGTATACCGCTAGCGGGAGGATCTGAGCAGTACTTC
TRBV6-5	few	TRBJ2-7	NA	CASRKQGGFYEQYF	TGTGCCAGCAGGAAACAGGGTGGGTTCTACGAGCAGTACTTC
TRBV6-5	NA	TRBJ2-2	NA	CASSTQDWELFF	TGTGCCAGCAGCACCCAGGACTGGGAGCTGTTTTTT
TRBV7-9	NA	TRBJ2-7	TRBD2	CASSPPNPSGRDEQYF	TGTGCCAGCAGCCCGCCTAACCCTAGCGGGAGGGACGAGCAGTACTTC
TRBV5-1	NA	TRBJ1-1	NA	CASSLGGVYTEAFF	TGCGCCAGCAGCTTGGGCGGGGTGTACACTGAAGCTTTCTTT
TRBV9	NA	TRBJ1-2	TRBD1	CASSVGTDRGQGGYTF	TGTGCCAGCAGCGTAGGCACCGACAGGGGGCAAGGTGGCTACACCTTC
TRBV6-5	NA	TRBJ2-7	NA	CASSEVQGSSYEQYF	TGTGCCAGCAGCGAGGTCCAGGGGAGCTCCTACGAGCAGTACTTC
TRBV10-3	once	TRBJ2-7	NA	CAIRDSSYEQYF	TGTGCCATCAGGGACAGCTCCTACGAGCAGTACTTC
TRBV7-9	NA	TRBJ2-3	TRBD2	CASSFPGSGSGSATDTQYF	TGTGCCAGCAGCTTCCCGGGCTCGGGAAGCGGGAGTGCAACAGATACGCAGTATTTT